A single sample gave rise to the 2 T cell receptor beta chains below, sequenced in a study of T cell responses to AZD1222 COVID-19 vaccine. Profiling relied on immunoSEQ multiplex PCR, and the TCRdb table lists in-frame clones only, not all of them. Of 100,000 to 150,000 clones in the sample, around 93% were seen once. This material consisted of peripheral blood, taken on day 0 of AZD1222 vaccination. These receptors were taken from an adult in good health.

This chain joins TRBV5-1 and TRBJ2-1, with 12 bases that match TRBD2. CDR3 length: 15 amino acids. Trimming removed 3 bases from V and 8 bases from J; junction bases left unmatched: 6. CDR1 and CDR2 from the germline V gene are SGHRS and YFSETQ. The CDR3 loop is CASSSLAGGPYEQFF. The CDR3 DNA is TGCGCCAGCAGCTCCCTAGCGGGAGGGCCCTATGAGCAGTTCTTC.

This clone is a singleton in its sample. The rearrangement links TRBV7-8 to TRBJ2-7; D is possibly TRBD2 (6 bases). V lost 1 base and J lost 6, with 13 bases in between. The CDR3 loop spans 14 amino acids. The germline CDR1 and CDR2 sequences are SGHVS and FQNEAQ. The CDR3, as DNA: TGTGCCAGCAGCTTAGGACTAGTTAGCGTCGAGCAGTACTTC. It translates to CASSLGLVSVEQYF.